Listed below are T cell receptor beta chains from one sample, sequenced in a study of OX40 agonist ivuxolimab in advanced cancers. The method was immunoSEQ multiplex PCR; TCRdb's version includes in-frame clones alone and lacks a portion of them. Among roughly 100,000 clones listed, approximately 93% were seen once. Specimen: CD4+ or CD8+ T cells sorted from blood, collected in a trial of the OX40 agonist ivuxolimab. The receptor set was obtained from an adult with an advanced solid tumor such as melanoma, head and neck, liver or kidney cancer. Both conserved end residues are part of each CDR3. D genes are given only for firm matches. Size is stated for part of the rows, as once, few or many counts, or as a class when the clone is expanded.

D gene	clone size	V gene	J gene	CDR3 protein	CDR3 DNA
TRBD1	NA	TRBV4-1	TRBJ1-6	CASSQGQDSPLHF	TGCGCCAGCAGCCAGGGACAGGATTCACCCCTCCACTTT
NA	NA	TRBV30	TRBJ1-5	CAWSFRVDQPQHF	TGTGCCTGGAGTTTCCGGGTCGATCAGCCCCAGCATTTT
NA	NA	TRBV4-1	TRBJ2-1	CASSQGTDSYNEQFF	TGCGCCAGCAGCCAAGGGACCGATTCCTACAATGAGCAGTTCTTC
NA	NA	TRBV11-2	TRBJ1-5	CASSLFSNQPQHF	TGTGCCAGCAGCCTATTTAGCAATCAGCCCCAGCATTTT
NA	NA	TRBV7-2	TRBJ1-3	CASSYGGSGNTIYF	TGTGCCAGCAGCTATGGGGGTTCTGGAAACACCATATATTTT
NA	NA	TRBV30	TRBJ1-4	CAWRGGAFEKLFF	TGTGCCTGGAGAGGAGGGGCGTTCGAAAAACTGTTTTTT
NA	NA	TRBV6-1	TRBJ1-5	CASSSRVGYNQPQHF	TGTGCCAGCAGTTCCCGTGTGGGATACAATCAGCCCCAGCATTTT
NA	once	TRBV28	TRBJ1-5	CASSNLGGSNQPQHF	TGTGCCAGCAGTAACCTCGGGGGTAGCAATCAGCCCCAGCATTTT
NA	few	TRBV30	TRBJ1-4	CAWSRQANEKLFF	TGTGCCTGGAGCAGACAGGCTAATGAAAAACTGTTTTTT
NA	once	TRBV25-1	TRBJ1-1	CASSEWGTEAFF	TGTGCCAGCAGTGAATGGGGCACTGAAGCTTTCTTT
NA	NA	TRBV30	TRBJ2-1	CAWNRGVEVDEQFF	TGTGCCTGGAATAGGGGCGTAGAGGTTGATGAGCAGTTCTTC
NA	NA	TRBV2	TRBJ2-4	CASRVTLAKNIQYF	TGTGCCAGCAGGGTTACTCTAGCCAAAAACATTCAGTACTTC
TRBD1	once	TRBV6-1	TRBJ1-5	CASRFGTGAHQPQHF	TGTGCCAGCAGGTTCGGGACAGGGGCGCACCAGCCCCAGCATTTT
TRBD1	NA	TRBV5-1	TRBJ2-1	CASSDVMTGMNEQFF	TGCGCCAGCAGCGACGTAATGACAGGGATGAATGAGCAGTTCTTC
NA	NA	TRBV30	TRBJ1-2	CAWSLGAPNYGYTF	TGTGCCTGGAGTCTAGGTGCACCGAACTATGGCTACACCTTC
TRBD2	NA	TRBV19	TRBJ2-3	CASRGLVTDTQYF	TGTGCCAGTAGAGGACTAGTTACAGATACGCAGTATTTT
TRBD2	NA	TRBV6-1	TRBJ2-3	CASSGLAGGSTDTQYF	TGTGCCAGCAGTGGACTAGCGGGAGGGAGCACAGATACGCAGTATTTT
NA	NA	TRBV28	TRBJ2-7	CASSQQDYEQYF	TGTGCCAGCAGTCAGCAGGACTACGAGCAGTACTTC
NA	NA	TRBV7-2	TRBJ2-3	CASRPSSTDTQYF	TGTGCCAGCAGACCTTCTAGCACAGATACGCAGTATTTT
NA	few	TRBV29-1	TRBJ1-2	CSVRPGHGYTF	TGCAGCGTTAGGCCGGGACACGGCTACACCTTC
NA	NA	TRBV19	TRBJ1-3	CASSIRRGNTIYF	TGTGCCAGTAGTATTAGGCGAGGAAACACCATATATTTT
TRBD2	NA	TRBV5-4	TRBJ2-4	CASSPAGTSGNIQYF	TGTGCCAGCAGCCCCGCCGGGACTAGCGGAAACATTCAGTACTTC
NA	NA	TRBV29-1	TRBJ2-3	CSVEDQELESDTQYF	TGCAGCGTTGAAGATCAAGAGTTGGAGTCAGATACGCAGTATTTT
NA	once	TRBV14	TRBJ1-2	CASSQSMGTYGYTF	TGTGCCAGCAGCCAGAGTATGGGGACCTATGGCTACACCTTC
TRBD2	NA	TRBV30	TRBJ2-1	CAWSGGRTYNEQFF	TGTGCCTGGAGTGGCGGGAGGACGTACAATGAGCAGTTCTTC
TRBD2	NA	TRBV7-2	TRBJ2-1	CASSLSLAGGRSQFF	TGTGCCAGCAGCTTATCTTTAGCGGGAGGGCGGTCGCAGTTCTTC
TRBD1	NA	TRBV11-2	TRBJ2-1	CASLRDRSYNEQFF	TGTGCCAGCTTACGGGACAGGAGCTACAATGAGCAGTTCTTC
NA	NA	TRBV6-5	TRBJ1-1	CASSYSSLYTEAFF	TGTGCCAGCAGTTACAGCAGTCTTTACACTGAAGCTTTCTTT
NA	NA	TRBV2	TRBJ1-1	CASSESQGTAEAFF	TGTGCCAGCAGTGAAAGCCAAGGGACCGCAGAAGCTTTCTTT
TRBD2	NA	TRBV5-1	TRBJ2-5	CASSLLAGVETQYF	TGCGCCAGCAGCTTACTAGCGGGAGTTGAGACCCAGTACTTC